Listed below are T cell receptor beta chains from one sample, sequenced in a study of blood T cell repertoires in COVID-19. Method: immunoSEQ multiplex PCR; TCRdb's copy keeps in-frame clones and lacks some. The table includes around 50,000 clones, 88% detected once. Sequencing used peripheral blood. These receptor sequences come from a human donor in a cohort sampled during active COVID-19. The CDR3 runs from the conserved cysteine through the conserved F or W. A D gene is named only where the DNA matches it firmly. Rows give clone size only sometimes, using once, few, many, or a class for an expanded clone.

>TRBV7-2|-|-|TRBJ1-2
CASRSAGNPYGYTF
TGTGCCAGCAGGTCAGCAGGGAACCCTTATGGCTACACCTTC
>TRBV5-5|-|-|TRBJ1-2
CASSQIGGGAYGYTF
TGTGCCAGCAGCCAAATAGGGGGGGGAGCCTATGGCTACACCTTC
>TRBV7-9|-|-|TRBJ2-3
CASRPAFLDTQYF
TGTGCCAGCAGGCCAGCGTTTCTTGATACGCAGTATTTT
>TRBV4-3|-|few|TRBJ1-6
CASSQGGRINSPLHF
TGCGCCAGCAGCCAAGGGGGGCGTATTAATTCACCCCTCCACTTT
>TRBV6-4|TRBD2|few|TRBJ2-3
CASSDSVSGGTDTQYF
TGTGCCAGCAGTGACTCTGTTAGCGGGGGCACAGATACGCAGTATTTT
>TRBV7-9|TRBD1|-|TRBJ1-4
CASSSGTGDEKLFF
TGTGCCAGCAGCTCCGGGACAGGGGATGAAAAACTGTTTTTT
>TRBV5-1|TRBD2|once|TRBJ2-3
CASSLGLAGVSTDTQYF
TGCGCCAGCAGCTTGGGACTAGCGGGAGTATCCACAGATACGCAGTATTTT
>TRBV6-6|-|-|TRBJ1-2
CASQAINYGYTF
TGTGCCAGCCAGGCGATTAACTATGGCTACACCTTC
>TRBV19|-|-|TRBJ2-7
CASTRQAGSYEQYF
TGTGCCAGTACACGTCAGGCTGGCTCCTACGAGCAGTACTTC
>TRBV6-5|TRBD2|-|TRBJ2-1
CASSLGTSGPGGQFF
TGTGCCAGCAGTCTCGGGACTAGCGGACCAGGGGGGCAGTTCTTC
>TRBV9|-|-|TRBJ1-3
CASSVDTLGNTIYF
TGTGCCAGCAGCGTGGACACGTTAGGAAACACCATATATTTT
>TRBV20-1|-|-|TRBJ1-1
CSAVKNTEAFF
TGCAGTGCTGTAAAGAACACTGAAGCTTTCTTT
>TRBV19|TRBD1|-|TRBJ2-7
CASSGTGGAREQYF
TGTGCCAGTAGCGGGACAGGGGGCGCGAGGGAGCAGTACTTC
>TRBV7-2|-|-|TRBJ1-1
CASGRDRNTEAFF
TGTGCCAGCGGGCGCGATCGGAACACTGAAGCTTTCTTT
>TRBV2|-|once|TRBJ1-1
CASRKQGATEAFF
TGTGCCAGCAGGAAACAGGGAGCCACTGAAGCTTTCTTT
>TRBV2|TRBD1|-|TRBJ2-7
CASSPGTGKYEQYF
TGTGCCAGCAGCCCTGGGACAGGGAAATACGAGCAGTACTTC
>TRBV4-3|-|-|TRBJ1-3
CASSQEVAGGSGNTIYF
TGCGCCAGCAGCCAAGAAGTAGCCGGAGGATCTGGAAACACCATATATTTT
>TRBV30|-|few|TRBJ1-2
CAWSWGGAGNGYTF
TGTGCCTGGAGTTGGGGGGGCGCAGGGAATGGCTACACCTTC
>TRBV28|TRBD1|once|TRBJ1-5
CASSSGTEYQPQHF
TGTGCCAGCAGTTCCGGGACAGAATATCAGCCCCAGCATTTT
>TRBV30|TRBD2|-|TRBJ2-5
CAWSGRLAGGGETQYF
TGTGCCTGGAGCGGAAGGCTAGCGGGAGGGGGGGAGACCCAGTACTTC
>TRBV7-2|TRBD1|-|TRBJ1-6
CASSVRPGQGESPLHF
TGTGCCAGCAGCGTTCGACCGGGACAGGGTGAATCACCCCTCCACTTT
>TRBV27|-|-|TRBJ1-6
CASSPQSTETNSPLHF
TGTGCCAGCAGTCCCCAATCGACAGAGACTAATTCACCCCTCCACTTT
>TRBV7-2|TRBD1|few|TRBJ1-1
CASSSDRRNTEAFF
TGTGCCAGCAGCTCGGACAGGAGGAACACTGAAGCTTTCTTT
>TRBV20-1|-|-|TRBJ2-5
CSANRQETQYF
TGCAGTGCTAACAGACAAGAGACCCAGTACTTC